The rows below give T cell receptor beta chains drawn from one sample of a study of PD-1 blockade in classical Hodgkin lymphoma. Some clones are missing from TCRdb's copy, which holds only in-frame ones; the method was immunoSEQ multiplex PCR. The sample has 20,000 to 25,000 clones; 70% to 80% are singletons. The starting material was peripheral blood mononuclear cells (PBMCs), obtained before the second cycle of nivolumab. Every receptor here comes from a human donor with classical Hodgkin lymphoma. CDR3s include the opening cysteine and the closing phenylalanine or tryptophan. D genes are given only for firm matches. Clone size, where shown, is once, few, many, or a class for clones that have expanded.

TRBV7-6	TRBJ2-6	18	NA	NA	CASSPLGGGNSGANVLTF	TGTGCCAGCAGCCCCTTAGGGGGGGGGAACTCTGGGGCCAACGTCCTGACTTTC
TRBV30	TRBJ1-6	12	NA	once	CAWSVSNSPLHF	TGTGCCTGGAGTGTCAGTAATTCACCCCTCCACTTT
TRBV5-1	TRBJ2-3	16	NA	NA	CASSPGSYSSTDTQYF	TGCGCCAGCAGCCCCGGTTCGTACTCTAGCACAGATACGCAGTATTTT
TRBV9	TRBJ2-3	14	NA	once	CASSVEGVKDTQYF	TGTGCCAGCAGCGTAGAGGGGGTCAAGGATACGCAGTATTTT
TRBV28	TRBJ2-7	11	NA	NA	CASSLRNEQYF	TGTGCCAGCAGTTTAAGGAATGAGCAGTACTTC
TRBV7-8	TRBJ2-3	14	NA	NA	CASSLKRVTDTQYF	TGTGCCAGCAGCTTAAAACGGGTCACAGATACGCAGTATTTT
TRBV7-6	TRBJ1-1	13	NA	NA	CASSTDGNTEAFF	TGTGCCAGCAGCACGGACGGGAACACTGAAGCTTTCTTT
TRBV5-1	TRBJ2-7	15	TRBD2	NA	CASTELGTSGTEQYF	TGCGCCAGCACCGAACTCGGGACTAGCGGGACCGAGCAGTACTTC
TRBV4-1	TRBJ2-1	15	NA	NA	CASSPGELSYNEQFF	TGCGCCAGCAGCCCAGGGGAGCTCTCCTACAATGAGCAGTTCTTC
TRBV5-1	TRBJ1-2	14	TRBD1	NA	CASSRDRGNYGYTF	TGCGCCAGCAGCCGGGACAGGGGAAACTATGGCTACACCTTC
TRBV28	TRBJ1-1	16	TRBD1	NA	CASRQSGTGGGGEAFF	TGTGCCAGCAGGCAATCCGGGACAGGGGGCGGGGGTGAAGCTTTCTTT
TRBV28	TRBJ1-6	13	NA	NA	CASSPRQDSPLHF	TGTGCCAGCAGTCCGCGACAGGATTCACCCCTCCACTTT
TRBV4-1	TRBJ2-7	16	TRBD2	NA	CASSQGGLAGTYEQYF	TGCGCCAGCAGCCAGGGTGGACTAGCGGGTACCTACGAGCAGTACTTC
TRBV5-6	TRBJ1-5	16	NA	NA	CASSPSGREVNQPQHF	TGTGCCAGCAGCCCGTCAGGCAGGGAGGTCAATCAGCCCCAGCATTTT
TRBV7-2	TRBJ1-2	17	TRBD1	NA	CASSPEPTGTGGYGYTF	TGTGCCAGCAGCCCCGAACCAACCGGGACAGGGGGATATGGCTACACCTTC
TRBV7-2	TRBJ2-7	14	NA	NA	CASSLASGEYEQYF	TGTGCCAGCAGCTTAGCTAGCGGAGAGTACGAGCAGTACTTC
TRBV10-3	TRBJ2-7	16	TRBD2	NA	CAISEWMGGPPYEQYF	TGTGCCATCAGTGAGTGGATGGGAGGGCCGCCCTACGAGCAGTACTTC
TRBV27	TRBJ2-7	14	NA	NA	CASSFRTASYEQYF	TGTGCCAGCAGTTTTCGGACAGCCTCCTACGAGCAGTACTTC
TRBV5-1	TRBJ2-7	15	TRBD1	NA	CASRAGTGYSYEQYF	TGCGCCAGCAGGGCCGGGACAGGATACTCCTACGAGCAGTACTTC
TRBV7-8	TRBJ2-1	16	NA	NA	CASSFGPISSYNEQFF	TGTGCCAGCAGCTTCGGGCCTATTAGCTCCTACAATGAGCAGTTCTTC
TRBV5-4	TRBJ1-5	14	NA	once	CASSPGGGNQPQHF	TGTGCCAGCAGCCCCGGTGGGGGAAATCAGCCCCAGCATTTT
TRBV6-1	TRBJ1-2	18	NA	NA	CASSEWGTLKEANYGYTF	TGTGCCAGCAGTGAATGGGGGACGCTAAAGGAAGCTAACTATGGCTACACCTTC
TRBV10-3	TRBJ2-3	14	NA	NA	CAISGTGTTDTQYF	TGTGCCATCAGTGGGACGGGAACCACAGATACGCAGTATTTT
TRBV9	TRBJ1-4	14	NA	NA	CASSEGGDGEKLFF	TGTGCCAGCAGCGAGGGGGGAGACGGTGAAAAACTGTTTTTT
TRBV11-2	TRBJ1-3	15	NA	NA	CASSLVGGTGNTIYF	TGTGCCAGCAGCTTAGTCGGAGGGACTGGAAACACCATATATTTT
TRBV6-1	TRBJ1-1	15	NA	NA	CASSLGGRRNTEAFF	TGTGCCAGCAGTCTAGGGGGGAGACGGAACACTGAAGCTTTCTTT
TRBV12-2	TRBJ2-5	13	NA	NA	CASRFRGTETQYF	TGTGCAAGTCGCTTCCGGGGGACAGAGACCCAGTACTTC
TRBV19	TRBJ2-7	15	NA	NA	CALQGTSSRAYEQYF	TGTGCCCTTCAGGGGACTTCTTCGAGGGCCTACGAGCAGTACTTC
TRBV4-3	TRBJ2-1	13	NA	few	CASSQAGENEQFF	TGCGCCAGCAGCCAAGCCGGGGAGAACGAGCAGTTCTTC
TRBV19	TRBJ1-5	15	NA	NA	CASSIDRGSSQPQHF	TGTGCCAGTAGTATAGATCGGGGGTCCAGTCAGCCCCAGCATTTT
TRBV10-1	TRBJ2-3	14	NA	NA	CASSEAGFTDTQYF	TGCGCCAGCAGTGAGGCAGGGTTCACAGATACGCAGTATTTT
TRBV1	TRBJ2-5	16	NA	NA	CTSSQMNSGSEETQYF	TGCACCAGCAGCCAAATGAACAGCGGGAGTGAGGAGACCCAGTACTTC
TRBV5-1	TRBJ2-3	14	NA	once	CASRMRYSTDTQYF	TGCGCCAGCAGGATGAGATATAGCACAGATACGCAGTATTTT
TRBV7-6	TRBJ2-7	15	TRBD2	NA	CASSLVSGQHYEQYF	TGTGCCAGCAGCTTAGTTAGCGGGCAACACTACGAGCAGTACTTC
TRBV7-3	TRBJ2-3	15	TRBD2	NA	CASSPSSGITDTQYF	TGTGCCAGCAGCCCCTCTAGCGGGATCACAGATACGCAGTATTTT
TRBV7-9	TRBJ1-5	14	NA	NA	CASSSTGFNQPQHF	TGTGCCAGCAGCTCCACAGGGTTCAATCAGCCCCAGCATTTT
TRBV9	TRBJ2-3	15	TRBD2	NA	CAVSLSSGCTDTQYF	TGTGCGGTATCGTTGTCTAGCGGGTGCACAGATACGCAGTATTTT
TRBV6-5	TRBJ1-6	12	NA	NA	CASSYSGSPLHF	TGTGCCAGCAGTTATTCTGGATCACCCCTCCACTTT
TRBV15	TRBJ2-7	11	NA	NA	CATSGGYEQYF	TGTGCCACCAGCGGAGGGTACGAGCAGTACTTC
TRBV29-1	TRBJ2-6	13	NA	NA	CSVGGAGANVLTF	TGCAGCGTTGGTGGGGCCGGGGCCAACGTCCTGACTTTC
TRBV4-1	TRBJ1-4	12	NA	NA	CASSQEGEKLFF	TGCGCCAGCAGCCAAGAAGGGGAAAAACTGTTTTTT
TRBV29-1	TRBJ2-4	10	NA	NA	CSVVGGIQYF	TGCAGCGTTGTTGGGGGCATTCAGTACTTC
TRBV11-3	TRBJ2-7	14	NA	NA	CASSLAGLSYEQYF	TGTGCCAGCAGCTTAGCGGGATTATCCTACGAGCAGTACTTC
TRBV19	TRBJ1-5	13	NA	NA	CASSPTVQQPQHF	TGTGCCAGTAGTCCCACGGTACAGCAGCCCCAGCATTTT
TRBV5-4	TRBJ1-2	16	NA	NA	CASSPGGRGGSFGYTF	TGTGCCAGCAGCCCTGGAGGCAGGGGCGGGAGTTTCGGCTACACCTTC
TRBV30	TRBJ1-5	14	NA	NA	CAWSVLGAYQPQHF	TGTGCCTGGAGTGTATTAGGGGCATATCAGCCCCAGCATTTT
TRBV6-1	TRBJ2-7	13	NA	NA	CASSARSSYEQYF	TGTGCCAGCAGCGCCAGGAGCTCCTACGAGCAGTACTTC
TRBV6-6	TRBJ2-7	12	NA	few	CASSYPQEGQYF	TGTGCCAGCAGTTACCCTCAGGAGGGGCAGTACTTC
TRBV11-2	TRBJ2-7	15	TRBD2	NA	CASSNSGRLGVEQYF	TGTGCCAGCAGCAATAGCGGGAGGCTCGGGGTCGAGCAGTACTTC
TRBV5-1	TRBJ2-1	16	TRBD2	NA	CASSHRGLAGGLEQFF	TGCGCCAGCAGCCATCGGGGACTAGCGGGAGGGCTGGAGCAGTTCTTC